This T cell receptor (beta chain) stems from a study of Ad26.COV2.S vaccination and SARS-CoV-2 variants. Whole-study context: Trial arm assignment for the donor was COV1001 Ad26.COV2.S. By the intramuscular route, Ad26.COV2.S was given once, or twice 56 days apart. General observations from the study: Responses of T cells in total may have been underestimated by the TCR breadth and depth analyses.

Profiling relied on immunoSEQ multiplex PCR, and the TCRdb table lists in-frame clones only, not all of them. Of a few hundred thousand clones detected, almost 90% appear once; the ten largest clones hold 4.5% to 5.5%. V was cut by 7 bases and J by 2 bases, with 4 bases left in between. From germline, CDR1 is SGHNT and CDR2 YYREEE (reference sequence). The CDR3 is made up of 11 amino acids. As for treatment: 19 received Ad26.COV2.S at low or high dose, single or two shots; roughly five received placebo; per-sample allocation not given. Samples were taken on day 63 after the first vaccine or placebo injection. Based in Boston, the donor was an adult of 18-55 years. The table lists this clone with a few counts. Its antigen remains unknown.

V is TRBV5-4 and J is TRBJ2-1; no reliable D call. This TCR derives from a person aged 18-65 years who received the Ad26.COV2.S COVID-19 vaccine or a placebo. This specimen was peripheral blood, taken in a trial of Ad26.COV2.S vaccine versus placebo. CDR3: CASQAYNEQFF. CDR3 in DNA: TGTGCCAGCCAAGCCTACAATGAGCAGTTCTTC.